The clone carrying this T cell receptor (beta chain) was detected many times. The target antigen is unknown. The record originates from a study of post-analysis software for immune sequencing data. Study as a whole: The disease courses spanned relapsing-remitting, secondary progressive and progressive-relapsing forms of multiple sclerosis. Findings and limits, study-wide: Controls significantly exceeded multiple sclerosis patients in normalized Chao1 diversity. In patients, about five TRBV segments were more frequent than in controls, with TRBV5-6, TRBV5-1 and TRBV20-1 among them. Strong co-clustering by F measure was seen for same-batch samples.

Researchers reported that TCR beta cDNA libraries carried unique molecular identifiers. With roughly 0.95 to 11 million T cells as the source, a few hundred thousand cDNA molecules resulted. MiXCR, run by TCRdb on the PCR reads, gives a single entry per CDR3 protein. The sample yields about 260,000 distinct CDR3 sequences, 36% seen once. The J segment lost 1 base and the V segment lost 6 bases, leaving 7 bases of the junction unmatched. Germline values: CDR1 ENHRY, CDR2 SYGVKD. The CDR3 covers 15 residues. The rearrangement links TRBV10-3 to TRBJ1-1; 8 bases are a match to TRBD1. Input material: blood. This receptor was taken from a girl aged 10 to 17 with multiple sclerosis. The CDR3 here is CAISQGATQNTEAFF. The CDR3 DNA sequence: TGTGCCATCAGCCAGGGGGCCACCCAGAACACTGAAGCTTTCTTT.